This TCR beta chain was retrieved from a study of neurological immune-mediated disorders. Synthesis of cDNA used 5'RACE (with 10-nucleotide random UMIs). TCRdb reprocessed the 5' RACE reads via MiXCR and lists one record per CDR3 protein. The table has tens of thousands of distinct CDR3 sequences, approximately 10% seen once. Study results and limitations: HTLV-1-associated myelopathy led in TCR clonal expansion, while multiple sclerosis ranked lowest, below healthy controls.

Germline CDR1 reads SGHRS; CDR2 reads YFSETQ. Trimming removed 1 base at V and 5 bases at J, with 10 bases between. This CDR3 has 14 residues. This clonotype was counted many times. Its antigen is unidentified. The gene calls are TRBV5-1 and TRBJ1-3; a possible D gene is TRBD1 (6 bases). The sequenced material came from PBMCs. The source of this sequence is a man aged 35 to 55 in good health. The CDR3 protein is CASSLTGRRNTIYF. The CDR3 nucleotides are TGCGCCAGCAGCTTGACAGGGAGAAGAAACACCATATATTTT.